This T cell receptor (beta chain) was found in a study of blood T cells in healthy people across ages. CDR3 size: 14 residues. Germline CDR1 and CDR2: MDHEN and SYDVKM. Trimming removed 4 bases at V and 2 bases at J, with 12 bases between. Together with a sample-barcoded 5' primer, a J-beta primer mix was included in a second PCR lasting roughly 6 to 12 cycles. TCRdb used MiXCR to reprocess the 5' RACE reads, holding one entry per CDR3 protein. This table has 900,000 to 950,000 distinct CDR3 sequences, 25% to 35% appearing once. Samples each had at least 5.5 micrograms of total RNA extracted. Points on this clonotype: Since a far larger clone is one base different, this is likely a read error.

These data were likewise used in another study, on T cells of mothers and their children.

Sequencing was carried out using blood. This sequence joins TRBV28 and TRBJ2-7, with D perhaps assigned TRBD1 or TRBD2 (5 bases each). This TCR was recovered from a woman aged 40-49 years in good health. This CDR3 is CASSSPGRAYEQYF. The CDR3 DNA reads TGTGCCAGCAGTTCCCCGGGACGGGCCTACGAGCAGTACTTC. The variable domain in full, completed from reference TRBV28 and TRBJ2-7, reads DVKVTQSSRYLVKRTGEKVFLECVQDMDHENMFWYRQDPGLGLRLIYFSYDVKMKEKGDIPEGYSVSREKKERFSLILESASTNQTSMYLCASSSPGRAYEQYFGPGTRLTVT.